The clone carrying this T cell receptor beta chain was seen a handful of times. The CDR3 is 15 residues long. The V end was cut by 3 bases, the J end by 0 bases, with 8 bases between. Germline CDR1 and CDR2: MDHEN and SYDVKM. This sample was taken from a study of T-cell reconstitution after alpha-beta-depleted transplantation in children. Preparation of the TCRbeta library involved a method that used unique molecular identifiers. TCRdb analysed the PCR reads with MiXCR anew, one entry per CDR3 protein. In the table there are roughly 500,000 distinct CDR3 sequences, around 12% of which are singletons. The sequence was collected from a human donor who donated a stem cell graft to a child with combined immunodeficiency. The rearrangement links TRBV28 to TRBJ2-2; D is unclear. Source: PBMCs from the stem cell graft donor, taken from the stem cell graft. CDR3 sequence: CASSFSVANTGELFF. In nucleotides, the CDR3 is TGTGCCAGCAGTTTCTCCGTCGCGAACACCGGGGAGCTGTTTTTT.